This T cell receptor (beta chain) was sequenced for a study of beta chain features in type 1 diabetes (dated by TCRdb to between 2017 and 2018). A note on the overall study: Patients and healthy donors did not differ in mean age, gender distribution, total cell number or subset yield. A total of 90 million to 120 million sorted cells were examined across all samples, and a strong correlation was observed between cell number per subset and RNA yield. The study compared TCRB repertoires of sorted circulating CD4+ T cell subsets between recently diagnosed type 1 diabetes patients and matched healthy donors. Regulatory and stem cell-like memory subsets were isolated from only 8 patients and about 8 healthy donors, whereas naive and central memory subsets came from all 30 or so donors.

All of the isolated RNA was reverse transcribed with the High Capacity cDNA Reverse Transcription Kit, so expressed TCRB transcripts were sequenced. Naive, central memory and regulatory T cell samples underwent deep immunoSEQ sequencing, averaging around 4 million total reads per sample. After sorted cells were lysed in RLT buffer, RNA was extracted with DNase-treated RNeasy Micro or Mini kits, with the choice depending on cell number. To prevent cross-contamination, each cell subset was processed individually, whereas patient and healthy donor samples were processed jointly. Using the immunoSEQ multiplex PCR, TCRB sequences were amplified from cDNA into 87-bp fragments spanning the CDR3 region. Amplicons were sequenced on the Illumina HiSeq platform. The original methods were these. Synthetic template baselines were used to correct PCR bias computationally, reads within Hamming distance 2 were collapsed, and singletons that could not be merged were discarded. Reads were aligned against IMGT to assign V, D and J genes, CDR3 length and insertions or deletions at six rearrangement sites. Within each subset, clonotype counts were normalized to the number of sorted cells before true diversity and Gini coefficients were calculated with the tcR R package. The overlap coefficient, calculated on TCRB nucleotide sequences, was used to measure repertoire sharing. Out-of-frame TCRB sequences from naive cells were analyzed as a proxy for the pre-selection repertoire. The table comes from immuneACCESS by way of TCRdb, which keeps in-frame sequences with V and J called. Part of the clones is missing from these tables; in studies checked, under half for an unresolved V gene and the rest for unknown reasons. That table supplies the V and J calls and clone size; D and trimming were determined from the DNA. The sample table shows around 500,000 clones, and approximately 10% are seen once. The ten biggest clones cover 0.035% to 0.05% of the sample.

Findings and caveats that apply to the study as a whole: PCR may preferentially amplify shorter templates, but because patient and control samples were amplified and corrected together, any resulting skew would affect both groups equally. HLA sub-analyses involved small numbers of individuals, so any influence of HLA type on TCRB rearrangement remained unresolved. Naive, central memory and regulatory TCRB repertoires appeared more similar among patients than among healthy donors. Type 1 diabetes patients showed a moderate but significant shortening of TCRB CDR3 length in all four CD4+ subsets. Fewer insertions and more nucleotide deletions at VDJ recombination sites were observed in patients with type 1 diabetes, implying thymic rearrangement abnormalities. Because cDNA was sequenced instead of genomic DNA, highly expressing activated cells could be over-represented, though the groups showed no difference in activation or CD3 levels.

About this clone: Which antigen it targets is not known. Base quality data are lacking; no much larger clone is found one base away.

The CDR3 contains 16 residues, cysteine and phenylalanine counted. Only CDR3 DNA remains: 48 bases, in frame from the first base. Here V drops 4 bases and J drops 4 bases, and the junction holds 7 bases not matched to any gene. CDR1 and CDR2 (SGHNT, YYREEE) derive from the germline V gene (reference sequence). From each donor, a single peripheral blood sample of 95 to 150 mL on average was drawn into heparinised tubes. Using a panel that included CD45RO, CCR7, CD25, CD127, CD95 and CD27, naive, central memory, regulatory and stem cell-like memory CD4+ T cells were sorted on a BD FACSAria II. Every sorted population had a purity above 98%. Right away, PBMCs were isolated by Lymphoprep density gradient centrifugation and were stained directly, with no culture step. To minimize batch effects, samples were stained and sorted in pairs, one healthy donor with one patient per experiment.

Sequencing was done on a sample of naive CD4+ T cells from blood. In the paper's terms, the cell subset or site label means: true naive CD4+ T cells. The receptor was isolated from a woman in her late teens or twenties in good health. In this chain, TRBV5-4 is recombined with TRBJ2-1, with 11 central nucleotides matching TRBD2. CDR3 sequence: CASSQGLAGIYNEQFF. Read as DNA, the sequence is TGTGCCAGCAGCCAAGGACTAGCGGGTATATACAATGAGCAGTTCTTC.